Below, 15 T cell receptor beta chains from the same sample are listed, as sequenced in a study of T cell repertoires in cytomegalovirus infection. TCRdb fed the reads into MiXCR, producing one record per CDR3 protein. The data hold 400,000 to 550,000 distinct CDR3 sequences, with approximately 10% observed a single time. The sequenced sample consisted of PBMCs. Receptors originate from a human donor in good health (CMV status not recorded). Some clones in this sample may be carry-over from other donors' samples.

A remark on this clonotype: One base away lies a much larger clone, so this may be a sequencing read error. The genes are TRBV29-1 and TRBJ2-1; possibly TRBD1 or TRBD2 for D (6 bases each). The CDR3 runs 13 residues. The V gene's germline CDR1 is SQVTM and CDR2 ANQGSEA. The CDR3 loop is CSSYRGRKYEQFF. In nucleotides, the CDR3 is TGCAGTAGCTATAGGGGGAGGAAATATGAGCAGTTCTTC.

CDR3 loop: CASSQAGVGGYTF. The CDR3 coding sequence is TGTGCCAGCAGCCAAGCAGGGGTCGGTGGCTACACCTTC. The V and J genes are TRBV4-2 and TRBJ1-2; D is perhaps TRBD1 (6 bases). The CDR3 contains 13 residues. V gave up 1 base and J gave up 7 bases, with 10 bases separating them. Germline V gene data show CDR1 as LGHNA and CDR2 as YNFKEQ.

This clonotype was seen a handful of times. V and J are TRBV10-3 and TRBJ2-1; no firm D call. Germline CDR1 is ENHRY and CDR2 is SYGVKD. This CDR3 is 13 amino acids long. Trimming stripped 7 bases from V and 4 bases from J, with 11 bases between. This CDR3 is CAIKTGLYNEQFF. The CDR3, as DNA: TGTGCCATCAAAACCGGCCTATACAATGAGCAGTTCTTC.

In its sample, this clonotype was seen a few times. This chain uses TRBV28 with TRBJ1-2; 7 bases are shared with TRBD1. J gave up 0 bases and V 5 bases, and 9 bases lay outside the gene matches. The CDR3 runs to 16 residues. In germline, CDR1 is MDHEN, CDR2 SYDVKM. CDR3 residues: CASSRTGTFSNYGYTF. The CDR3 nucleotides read TGTGCCAGCAGTCGGACAGGAACCTTCTCTAACTATGGCTACACCTTC.

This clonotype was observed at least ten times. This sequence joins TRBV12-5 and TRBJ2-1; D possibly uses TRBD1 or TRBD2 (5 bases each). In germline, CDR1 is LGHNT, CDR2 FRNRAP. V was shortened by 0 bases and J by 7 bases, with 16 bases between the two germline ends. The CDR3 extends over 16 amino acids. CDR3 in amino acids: CASGLVLHREGNEQFF. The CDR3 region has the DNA TGTGCTAGTGGTTTGGTACTTCATCGAGAGGGGAATGAGCAGTTCTTC. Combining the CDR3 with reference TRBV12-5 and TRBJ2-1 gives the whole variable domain DARVTQTPRHKVTEMGQEVTMRCQPILGHNTVFWYRQTMMQGLELLAYFRNRAPLDDSGMPKDRFSAEMPDATLATLKIQPSEPRDSAVYFCASGLVLHREGNEQFFGPGTRLTVL.

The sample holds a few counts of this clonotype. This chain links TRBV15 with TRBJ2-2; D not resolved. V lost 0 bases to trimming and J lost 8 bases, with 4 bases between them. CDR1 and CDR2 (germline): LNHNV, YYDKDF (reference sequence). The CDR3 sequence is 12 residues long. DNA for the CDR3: TGTGCCACCAGCAGAGATCGGGGGGAGCTGTTTTTT. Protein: CATSRDRGELFF.

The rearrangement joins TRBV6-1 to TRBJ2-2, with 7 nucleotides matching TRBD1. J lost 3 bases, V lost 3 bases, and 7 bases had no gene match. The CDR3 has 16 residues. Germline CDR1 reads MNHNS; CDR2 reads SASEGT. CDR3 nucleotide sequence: TGTGCCAGCAGTGACCCCGAGGGGGCGGACACCGGGGAGCTGTTTTTT. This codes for CASSDPEGADTGELFF.

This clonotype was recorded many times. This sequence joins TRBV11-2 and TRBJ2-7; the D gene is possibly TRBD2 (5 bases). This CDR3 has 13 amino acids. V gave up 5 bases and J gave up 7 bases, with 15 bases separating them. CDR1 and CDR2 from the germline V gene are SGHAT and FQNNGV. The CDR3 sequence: CASSAGPGDEQYF. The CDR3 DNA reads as TGTGCCAGCAGCGCGGGCCCCGGGGATGAGCAGTACTTC.

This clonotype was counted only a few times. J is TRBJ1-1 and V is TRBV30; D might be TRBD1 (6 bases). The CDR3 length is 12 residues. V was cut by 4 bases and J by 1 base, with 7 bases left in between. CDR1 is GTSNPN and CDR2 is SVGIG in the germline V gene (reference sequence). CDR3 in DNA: TGTGCCTGGAAACAGGGGAACACTGAAGCTTTCTTT. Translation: CAWKQGNTEAFF.

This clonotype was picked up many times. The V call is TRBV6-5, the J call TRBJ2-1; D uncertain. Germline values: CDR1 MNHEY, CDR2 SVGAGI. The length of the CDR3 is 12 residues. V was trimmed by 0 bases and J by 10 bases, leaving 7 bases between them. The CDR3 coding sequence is TGTGCCAGCAGTTACTCCGGAGACGAGCAGTTCTTC. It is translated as CASSYSGDEQFF.

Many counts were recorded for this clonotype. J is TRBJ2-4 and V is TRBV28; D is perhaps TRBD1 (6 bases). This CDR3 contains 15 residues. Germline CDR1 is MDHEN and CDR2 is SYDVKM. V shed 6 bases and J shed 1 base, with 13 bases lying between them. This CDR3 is CASSNQGHAKNIQYF. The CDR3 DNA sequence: TGTGCCAGCAGCAATCAGGGACACGCCAAAAACATTCAGTACTTC.

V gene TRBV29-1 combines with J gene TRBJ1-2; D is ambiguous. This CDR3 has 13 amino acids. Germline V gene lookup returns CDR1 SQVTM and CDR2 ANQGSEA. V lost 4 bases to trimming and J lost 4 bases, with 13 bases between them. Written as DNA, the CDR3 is TGCAGCGTTGGGGTGACGGGCCCCTATGGCTACACCTTC. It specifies CSVGVTGPYGYTF.

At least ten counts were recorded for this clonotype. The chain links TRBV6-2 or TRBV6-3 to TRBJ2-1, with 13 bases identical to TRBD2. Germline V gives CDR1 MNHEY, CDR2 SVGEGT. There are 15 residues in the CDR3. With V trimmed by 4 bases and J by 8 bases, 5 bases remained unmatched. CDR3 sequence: CASSWTSGSPDEQFF. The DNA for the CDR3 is TGTGCCAGCAGTTGGACTAGCGGGAGTCCCGATGAGCAGTTCTTC.

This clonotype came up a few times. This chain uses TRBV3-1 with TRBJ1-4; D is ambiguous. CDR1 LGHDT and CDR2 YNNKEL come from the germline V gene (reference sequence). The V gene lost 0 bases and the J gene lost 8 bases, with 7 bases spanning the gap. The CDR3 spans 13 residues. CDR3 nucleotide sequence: TGTGCCAGCAGCCAAGATGGGAGGGAAAAACTGTTTTTT. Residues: CASSQDGREKLFF.

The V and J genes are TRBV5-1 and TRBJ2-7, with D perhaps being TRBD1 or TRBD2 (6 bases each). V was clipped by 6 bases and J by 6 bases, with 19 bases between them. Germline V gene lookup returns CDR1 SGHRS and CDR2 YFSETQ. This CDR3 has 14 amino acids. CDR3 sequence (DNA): TGCGCCAGCACCTACGGGGGCGCCTCCGGCGAGCAGTACTTC. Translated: CASTYGGASGEQYF.